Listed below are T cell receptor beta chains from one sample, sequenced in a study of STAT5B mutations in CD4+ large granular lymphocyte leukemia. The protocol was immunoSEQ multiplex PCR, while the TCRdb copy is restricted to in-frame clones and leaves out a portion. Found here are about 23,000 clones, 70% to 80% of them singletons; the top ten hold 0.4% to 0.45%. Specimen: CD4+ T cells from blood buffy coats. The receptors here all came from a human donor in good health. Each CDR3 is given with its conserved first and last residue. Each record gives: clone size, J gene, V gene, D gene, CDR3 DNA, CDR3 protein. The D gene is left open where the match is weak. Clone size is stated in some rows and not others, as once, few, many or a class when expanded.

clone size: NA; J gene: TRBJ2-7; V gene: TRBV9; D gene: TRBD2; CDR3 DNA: TGTGCCAGCAGCGGAGGGCCCCCTAGCGGGAGAGGCGAGCAGTACTTC; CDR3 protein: CASSGGPPSGRGEQYF
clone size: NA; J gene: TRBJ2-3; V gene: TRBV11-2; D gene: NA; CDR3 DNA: TGTGCCAGCAGCTCCCAGGGGTATACGCAGTATTTT; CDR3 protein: CASSSQGYTQYF
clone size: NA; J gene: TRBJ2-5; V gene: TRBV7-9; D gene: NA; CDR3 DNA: TGTGCCAGCAGCTTTGACATCCAAGAGACCCAGTACTTC; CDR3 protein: CASSFDIQETQYF
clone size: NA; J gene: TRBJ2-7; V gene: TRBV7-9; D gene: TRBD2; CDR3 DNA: TGTGCCAGCAGCCCAAGGCTAGCGGTCCCCCTCGAGCAGTACTTC; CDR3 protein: CASSPRLAVPLEQYF
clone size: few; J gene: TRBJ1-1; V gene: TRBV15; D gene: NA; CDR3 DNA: TGTGCCACCAGCAGAGATTTGGGTGAGAACACTGAAGCTTTCTTT; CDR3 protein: CATSRDLGENTEAFF
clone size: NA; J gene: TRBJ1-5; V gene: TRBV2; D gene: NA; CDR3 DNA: TGTGCCAGCAGACAGGGTAGTGGGGGTCAGCCCCAGCATTTT; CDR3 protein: CASRQGSGGQPQHF
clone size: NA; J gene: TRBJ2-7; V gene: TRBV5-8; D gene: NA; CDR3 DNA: TGTGCCAGCAGCTTCGTGGCTATTAAACGCCTCACCTACGAGCAGTACTTC; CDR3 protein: CASSFVAIKRLTYEQYF
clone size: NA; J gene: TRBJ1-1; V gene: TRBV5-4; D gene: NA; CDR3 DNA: TGTGCCAGCAGCTTTAGACAGACAATGAACACTGAAGCTTTCTTT; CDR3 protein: CASSFRQTMNTEAFF
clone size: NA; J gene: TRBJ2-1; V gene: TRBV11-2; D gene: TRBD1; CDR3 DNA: TGTGCCAGCAGCTTCGGACAGGGGATTCCCAATGAGCAGTTCTTC; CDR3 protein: CASSFGQGIPNEQFF
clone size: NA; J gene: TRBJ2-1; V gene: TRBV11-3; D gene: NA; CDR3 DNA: TGTGCCAGCAGCTTAGAGGACATCCACAATGAGCAGTTCTTC; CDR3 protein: CASSLEDIHNEQFF
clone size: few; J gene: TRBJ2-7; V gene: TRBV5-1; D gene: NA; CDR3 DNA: TGCGCCAGCAGCTTGGCCATTCCAGGGAACTACGAGCAGTACTTC; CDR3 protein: CASSLAIPGNYEQYF
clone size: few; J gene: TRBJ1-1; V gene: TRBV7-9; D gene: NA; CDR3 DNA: TGTGCCAGCAGCTCCCGACGGGTCCGCGCGAACACTGAAGCTTTCTTT; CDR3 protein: CASSSRRVRANTEAFF
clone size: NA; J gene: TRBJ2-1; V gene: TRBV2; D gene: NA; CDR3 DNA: TGTGCCAGCAGTGAACTTGCGTTAGCGACAAATGAGCAGTTCTTC; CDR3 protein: CASSELALATNEQFF
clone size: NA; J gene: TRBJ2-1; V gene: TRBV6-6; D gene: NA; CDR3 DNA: TGTGCCAGCAGTCACAGCCTAGCGGAGCAGTTCTTC; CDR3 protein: CASSHSLAEQFF
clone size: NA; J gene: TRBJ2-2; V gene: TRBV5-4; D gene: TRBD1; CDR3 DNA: TGTGCCAGCAGCATTGACAGGGGGCGCGGGGAGCTGTTTTTT; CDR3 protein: CASSIDRGRGELFF
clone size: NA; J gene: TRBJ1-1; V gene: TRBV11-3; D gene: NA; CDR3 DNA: TGTGCCAGCAGCTTCGAGGGGGAATCTGAAGCTTTCTTT; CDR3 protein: CASSFEGESEAFF
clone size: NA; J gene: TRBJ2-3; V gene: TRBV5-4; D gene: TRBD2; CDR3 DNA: TGTGCCAGCAGCTGGGTAGCGGGAAGGGTGGGAGATACGCAGTATTTT; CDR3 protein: CASSWVAGRVGDTQYF
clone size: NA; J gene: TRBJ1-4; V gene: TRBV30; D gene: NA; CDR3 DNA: TGTGCCTGGAGCCCAGGGTTGGGTAAAAAACTGTTTTTT; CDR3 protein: CAWSPGLGKKLFF
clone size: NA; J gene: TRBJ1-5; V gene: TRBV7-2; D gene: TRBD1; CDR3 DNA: TGTGCCAGCAGCCGTAGAATGGTGACAGGGTATCAGCCCCAGCATTTT; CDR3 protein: CASSRRMVTGYQPQHF
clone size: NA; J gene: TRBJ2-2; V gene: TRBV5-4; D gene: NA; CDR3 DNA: TGTGCCAGCACCGGACAAACGAACACCGGGGAGCTGTTTTTT; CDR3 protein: CASTGQTNTGELFF
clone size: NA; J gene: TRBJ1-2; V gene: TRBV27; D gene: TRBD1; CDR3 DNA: TGTGCCAGCAGTTTATGGGGGACAGGGGGCGCGGAGGGCTACACCTTC; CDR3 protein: CASSLWGTGGAEGYTF
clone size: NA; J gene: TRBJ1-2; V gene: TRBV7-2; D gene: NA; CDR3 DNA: TGTGCCAGCAGCTTAAGAAACTCGGGGGGCTACACCTTC; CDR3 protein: CASSLRNSGGYTF
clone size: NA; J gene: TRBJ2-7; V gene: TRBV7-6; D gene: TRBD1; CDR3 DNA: TGTGCCAGCAGCTCCAAGACAGGGATTTTCGACGAGCAGTACTTC; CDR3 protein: CASSSKTGIFDEQYF
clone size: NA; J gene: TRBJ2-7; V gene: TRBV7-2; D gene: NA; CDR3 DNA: TGTGCCAGCAGCCCTGGGGGGTCCTACGAGCAGTACTTC; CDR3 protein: CASSPGGSYEQYF
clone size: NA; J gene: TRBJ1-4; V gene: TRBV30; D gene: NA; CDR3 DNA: TGTGCCTGGAGTGGGTTGACGTGGCAGATTGGGGAAAAACTGTTTTTT; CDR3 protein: CAWSGLTWQIGEKLFF
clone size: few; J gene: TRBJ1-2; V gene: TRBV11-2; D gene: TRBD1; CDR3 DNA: TGTGCCAGCAGACTGACAGGGGGACGTTATGGCTACACCTTC; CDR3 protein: CASRLTGGRYGYTF
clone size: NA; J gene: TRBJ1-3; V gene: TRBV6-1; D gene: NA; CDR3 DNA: TGTGCCAGCAGAGCCGGACTGCCCTCTGGAAACACCATATATTTT; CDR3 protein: CASRAGLPSGNTIYF
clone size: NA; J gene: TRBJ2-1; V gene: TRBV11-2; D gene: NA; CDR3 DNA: TGTGCCAGCAATAGCGGCGGGTCCAATGAGCAGTTCTTC; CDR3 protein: CASNSGGSNEQFF
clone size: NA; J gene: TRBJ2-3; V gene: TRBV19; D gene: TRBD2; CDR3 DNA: TGTGCCAGTAGTTACTCGGGACTAGGGGATGATACGCAGTATTTT; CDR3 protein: CASSYSGLGDDTQYF
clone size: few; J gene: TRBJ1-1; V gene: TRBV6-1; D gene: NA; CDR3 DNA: TGTGCCAGTCGTCGGGCAGAAGCTTTCTTT; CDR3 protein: CASRRAEAFF
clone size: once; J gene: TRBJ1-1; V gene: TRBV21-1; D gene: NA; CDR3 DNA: TGTGCCAGCAGCAACTGGGACAGGGTGGAAGCTTTCTTT; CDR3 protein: CASSNWDRVEAFF
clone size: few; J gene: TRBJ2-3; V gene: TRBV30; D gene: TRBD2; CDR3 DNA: TGTGCCTGGAGTAGCGGGAGTGCGGATACGCAGTATTTT; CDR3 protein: CAWSSGSADTQYF
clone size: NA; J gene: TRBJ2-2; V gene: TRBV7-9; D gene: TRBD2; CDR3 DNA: TGTGCCAGCGGGGGGGTAGCGGGAACCGGGGAGCTGTTTTTT; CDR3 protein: CASGGVAGTGELFF
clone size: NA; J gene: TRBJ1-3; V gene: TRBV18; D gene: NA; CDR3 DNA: TGTGCCAGCTCACCAACTCCCGAATGGCGCACCATATATTTT; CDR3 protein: CASSPTPEWRTIYF
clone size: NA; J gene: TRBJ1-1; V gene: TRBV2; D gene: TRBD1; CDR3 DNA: TGTGCCAGCAGGATAACAGGGGGCACTGAAGCTTTCTTT; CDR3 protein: CASRITGGTEAFF
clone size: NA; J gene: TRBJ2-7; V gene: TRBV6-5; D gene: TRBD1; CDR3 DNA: TGTGCCAGCAGTTTCGGACAGGACAGGCCCTACGAGCAGTACTTC; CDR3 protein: CASSFGQDRPYEQYF
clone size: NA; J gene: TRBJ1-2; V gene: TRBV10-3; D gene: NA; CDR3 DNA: TGTGCCATCAGTGAAGGGGGGGTCTATGGCTACACCTTC; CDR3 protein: CAISEGGVYGYTF
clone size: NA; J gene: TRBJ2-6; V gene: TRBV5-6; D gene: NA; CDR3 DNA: TGTGCCAGCAGCTTGGGAGAGGATGAGGCCAACGTCCTGACTTTC; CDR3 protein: CASSLGEDEANVLTF
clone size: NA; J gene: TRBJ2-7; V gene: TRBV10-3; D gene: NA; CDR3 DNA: TGTGCCATCACCCCAAACTCTCCCTACGAGCAGTACTTC; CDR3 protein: CAITPNSPYEQYF
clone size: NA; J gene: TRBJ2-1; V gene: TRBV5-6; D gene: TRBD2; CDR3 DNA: TGTGCCAGCAGCTTTAGTGGGGCTAGCGGGAGTGTCTACAATGAGCAGTTCTTC; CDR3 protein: CASSFSGASGSVYNEQFF
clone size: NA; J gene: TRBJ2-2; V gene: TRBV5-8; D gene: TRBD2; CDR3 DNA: TGTGCCAGCAGCAAGGGACTAGCGGGAGACACCGGGGAGCTGTTTTTT; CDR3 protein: CASSKGLAGDTGELFF
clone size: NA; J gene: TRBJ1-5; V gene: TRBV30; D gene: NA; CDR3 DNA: TGTGCCTGGAGTACGGGGGAAGACCAGCCCCAGCATTTT; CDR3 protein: CAWSTGEDQPQHF
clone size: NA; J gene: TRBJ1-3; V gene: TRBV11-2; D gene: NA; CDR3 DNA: TGTGCCAGCAGCCCCCACGGGGGCACAATTGGAAACACCATATATTTT; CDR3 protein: CASSPHGGTIGNTIYF
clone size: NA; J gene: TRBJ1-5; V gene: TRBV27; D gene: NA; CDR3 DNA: TGTGCCAGCAGTTTGGGAAGCAATCAGCCCCAGCATTTT; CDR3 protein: CASSLGSNQPQHF
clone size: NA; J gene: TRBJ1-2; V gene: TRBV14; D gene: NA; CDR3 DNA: TGTGCCAGCAGCCAAGGGGAGTTTGGCTACACCTTC; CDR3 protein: CASSQGEFGYTF